This record concerns one TCR beta chain sequence. Its antigen is unknown. This CDR3 contains 13 residues. Between the trimmed V and J ends, which lost 0 bases and 10 bases, there was a span of 12 bases. Germline V gives CDR1 DFQATT, CDR2 SNEGSKA (reference sequence). This entry comes from a study of early T cells in non-severe SARS-CoV-2 infection. In the study overall: Bulk RNA from unsorted whole blood was sequenced; chains were unpaired. Overall study findings and caveats: Clonotype matching in VDJdb favored anti-spike CD8 responses and did not capture private and CD4 specificities.

As part of library construction, unique molecular identifiers were attached to individual cDNA molecules. One entry per CDR3 protein results from TCRdb running MiXCR on the 5' RACE reads. Here the sample spans 25,000 to 30,000 distinct CDR3 sequences, approximately 4.4% being singletons. Sequenced: whole blood. The chain combines TRBV20-1 with TRBJ1-4; D is undetermined. The clonotype was recovered from an adult who was a healthcare worker with PCR-confirmed SARS-CoV-2 infection or an uninfected control (not recorded which). The CDR3 region has the DNA TGCAGTGCTAGAGATGTCCGTGCGGGAAAACTGTTTTTT. Translated: CSARDVRAGKLFF.